This is a list of T cell receptor beta chains from one sample in a study of tumor-infiltrating lymphocytes in primary liver carcinoma. MiXCR was run by TCRdb on the multiplex PCR reads, yielding one entry per CDR3 protein. The data hold approximately 310,000 distinct CDR3 sequences, with about 62% observed a single time. Sequenced input: peripheral blood. The receptor set was obtained from a man aged 35 to 55 with primary liver carcinoma and hepatitis B virus infection. The CDR3 runs from the conserved cysteine through the conserved F or W. The order of the fields is V gene, clone size, J gene, D gene, CDR3 DNA, CDR3 protein. D genes are given only for firm matches. Not every row has a clone size; where given, it reads once, few, many or a size class.

v_gene: TRBV5-1
abundance: NA
j_gene: TRBJ2-7
d_gene: TRBD2
CDR3nt: TGCGCCAGCAGCTTGGCCGGGAGGCGAGACGAGCAGTACTTC
CDR3aa: CASSLAGRRDEQYF

v_gene: TRBV10-1
abundance: NA
j_gene: TRBJ2-5
d_gene: NA
CDR3nt: TGCGCCAGCAGTGAGTCGGAGGGAGTTCAAGGGACCCAGTACTTC
CDR3aa: CASSESEGVQGTQYF

v_gene: TRBV29-1
abundance: NA
j_gene: TRBJ2-7
d_gene: NA
CDR3nt: TGCAGGGTTGCCCCGACAGGACTCCACGAGCAGTACTTC
CDR3aa: CRVAPTGLHEQYF

v_gene: TRBV29-1
abundance: many
j_gene: TRBJ2-7
d_gene: NA
CDR3nt: TGCAGCGTTGAGGCCAGGGGGGTCTCCGAGCAGTACTTC
CDR3aa: CSVEARGVSEQYF

v_gene: TRBV4-2
abundance: NA
j_gene: TRBJ2-7
d_gene: TRBD2
CDR3nt: TGTGCCAGTAGCCAGGATCTAGCGGGAGGTAGGCTCGAGCAGTACTTC
CDR3aa: CASSQDLAGGRLEQYF

v_gene: TRBV7-9
abundance: NA
j_gene: TRBJ2-5
d_gene: NA
CDR3nt: TGTGCCAGCAGCTTAGTGACTCAAGAGACCCAGTACTTC
CDR3aa: CASSLVTQETQYF

v_gene: TRBV5-5
abundance: NA
j_gene: TRBJ2-1
d_gene: NA
CDR3nt: TGTGCCAGCATTATAGGACCACAAGAAAGTGAGCAGTTCTTC
CDR3aa: CASIIGPQESEQFF

v_gene: TRBV18
abundance: NA
j_gene: TRBJ2-2
d_gene: TRBD2
CDR3nt: TGTGCCAGCTCACCACTCCCTAGCGGGGGGAACACCGGGGAGCTGTTTTTT
CDR3aa: CASSPLPSGGNTGELFF

v_gene: TRBV11-1
abundance: once
j_gene: TRBJ2-1
d_gene: NA
CDR3nt: TGTGTCAGCAGCCAACCGTTGAGTGAGCAGCTCTTC
CDR3aa: CVSSQPLSEQLF

v_gene: TRBV10-3
abundance: few
j_gene: TRBJ2-7
d_gene: NA
CDR3nt: TGTGCCATCGCGGAGGGGGCCTACGAGCAGTACTTC
CDR3aa: CAIAEGAYEQYF

v_gene: TRBV4-1
abundance: NA
j_gene: TRBJ2-7
d_gene: TRBD1
CDR3nt: TGCGCCAGCAGCCGTGCCGGGACAGGCTTCTCCTACGAGCAGTACTTC
CDR3aa: CASSRAGTGFSYEQYF

v_gene: TRBV15
abundance: NA
j_gene: TRBJ1-1
d_gene: NA
CDR3nt: TGTGCCACCAGCAGAGATCTGCCAGGGAACTCGGTGAACACTGAAGCTTTCTTT
CDR3aa: CATSRDLPGNSVNTEAFF

v_gene: TRBV12-3/TRBV12-4
abundance: many
j_gene: TRBJ2-7
d_gene: NA
CDR3nt: TGTGCCAGCAGTTTCCGGGGCCAGGGAGAGCAGTACTTC
CDR3aa: CASSFRGQGEQYF

v_gene: TRBV7-9
abundance: NA
j_gene: TRBJ1-1
d_gene: NA
CDR3nt: TGTGCCAGCAGCTCGCCCGTGACAGCTAAGAACACTGAAGCTTTCTTT
CDR3aa: CASSSPVTAKNTEAFF

v_gene: TRBV5-4
abundance: NA
j_gene: TRBJ1-1
d_gene: NA
CDR3nt: TGTGCCAGCAGCCTGATGAACACTGAAGCTTCCTTT
CDR3aa: CASSLMNTEASF

v_gene: TRBV6-6
abundance: many
j_gene: TRBJ2-1
d_gene: TRBD2
CDR3nt: TGTGCCAGCAGTACACGGGGGGGGCAGTCGACTTACAATGAGCAGTTCTTC
CDR3aa: CASSTRGGQSTYNEQFF

v_gene: TRBV6-6
abundance: once
j_gene: TRBJ2-3
d_gene: TRBD1
CDR3nt: TGTGCCAGCAGATCTTCCGGGACAGGGGGGCGCACAGATACGCAGTATTTT
CDR3aa: CASRSSGTGGRTDTQYF

v_gene: TRBV9
abundance: many
j_gene: TRBJ2-2
d_gene: TRBD2
CDR3nt: TGTGCCAGCAGCGGACTAGCGGGAGGAACCGGGGAGCTGTTTTTT
CDR3aa: CASSGLAGGTGELFF

v_gene: TRBV11-2
abundance: NA
j_gene: TRBJ2-1
d_gene: NA
CDR3nt: TGTGCCAGCAGCTTAGTTGGGATCCCCTACAATGAGCAGTTCTTC
CDR3aa: CASSLVGIPYNEQFF

v_gene: TRBV7-8
abundance: NA
j_gene: TRBJ2-4
d_gene: NA
CDR3nt: TGTGCCAGCGGCCACCTTTCCAGCGGATTACCCAAAAACATTCAGTACTTT
CDR3aa: CASGHLSSGLPKNIQYF

v_gene: TRBV7-9
abundance: NA
j_gene: TRBJ1-1
d_gene: NA
CDR3nt: TGTGCCAGCAGGCTAATGGAGACTGAAGCTTTCTTT
CDR3aa: CASRLMETEAFF

v_gene: TRBV5-5
abundance: once
j_gene: TRBJ1-1
d_gene: NA
CDR3nt: TGTGCCAGCAGCTTCCGGGGGGGGAATGAAGCTTTATTT
CDR3aa: CASSFRGGNEALF

v_gene: TRBV7-9
abundance: NA
j_gene: TRBJ2-1
d_gene: NA
CDR3nt: TGTGCCAGGAGCTTAGCGGCCAGCCATGAGCAGTTCTTC
CDR3aa: CARSLAASHEQFF

v_gene: TRBV29-1
abundance: many
j_gene: TRBJ2-3
d_gene: TRBD2
CDR3nt: TGCAGCGTTGACCCCTCTAGCGGGGGAGTCACAGATACGCAGTATTTT
CDR3aa: CSVDPSSGGVTDTQYF

v_gene: TRBV4-1
abundance: few
j_gene: TRBJ2-4
d_gene: NA
CDR3nt: TGCGCCGGCAGCCAAGATACCTCAGGGAGTTATGGGGGCAAAAACATTCAGTACTTC
CDR3aa: CAGSQDTSGSYGGKNIQYF

v_gene: TRBV6-1
abundance: NA
j_gene: TRBJ2-1
d_gene: TRBD2
CDR3nt: TGTGCCAGCAGTAGGGGGACTAGCGGGTTCAATGAACGGTTCTTC
CDR3aa: CASSRGTSGFNERFF

v_gene: TRBV5-4
abundance: NA
j_gene: TRBJ1-3
d_gene: TRBD1
CDR3nt: TGTGCCAGCAGCTACGGACAGGGTACTGGAAACACCATATATTTT
CDR3aa: CASSYGQGTGNTIYF